This T cell receptor beta chain was found in a study of blood T cell repertoires in COVID-19. Germline V gene data show CDR1 as MGHRA and CDR2 as YSYEKL. With 3 bases removed from V and 6 bases from J, the gap between germline ends came to 7 bases. This CDR3 contains 12 residues. Individuals drawn from around 24 US areas were about 18 to 89 years old. Clinical history as reported by participants underpinned cohort assignment. Cohort 3 recovery required two negative PCRs, clearance, or symptom resolution. The data were produced by immunoSEQ multiplex PCR, yet TCRdb's version contains in-frame clones alone and is incomplete. The sample holds approximately 490,000 clones, around 85% seen once.

This receptor was identified in a woman aged 60-75 years who had recovered from COVID-19. This chain connects TRBV4-1 to TRBJ2-3; no clear D gene. The sample taken for sequencing was PBMCs or T cells enriched from blood (not recorded which). This CDR3 is CASSHPYDTQYF. The CDR3 coding sequence is TGCGCCAGCAGCCACCCCTACGATACGCAGTATTTT.